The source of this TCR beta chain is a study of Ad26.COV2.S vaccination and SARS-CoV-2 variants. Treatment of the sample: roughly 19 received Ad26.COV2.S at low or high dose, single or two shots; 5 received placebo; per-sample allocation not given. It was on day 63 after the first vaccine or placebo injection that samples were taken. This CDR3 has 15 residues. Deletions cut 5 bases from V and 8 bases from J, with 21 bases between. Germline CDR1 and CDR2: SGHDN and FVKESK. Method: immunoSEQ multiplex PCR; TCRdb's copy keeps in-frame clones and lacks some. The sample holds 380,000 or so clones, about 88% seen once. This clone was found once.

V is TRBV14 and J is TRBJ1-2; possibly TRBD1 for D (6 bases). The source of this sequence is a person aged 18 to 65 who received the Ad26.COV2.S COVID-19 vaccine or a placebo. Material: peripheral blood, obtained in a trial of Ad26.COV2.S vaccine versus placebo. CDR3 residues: CASSRGLRGGTGYTF. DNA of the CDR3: TGTGCCAGCAGCAGAGGACTCAGGGGAGGGACGGGCTACACCTTC. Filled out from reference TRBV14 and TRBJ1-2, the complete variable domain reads EAGVTQFPSHSVIEKGQTVTLRCDPISGHDNLYWYRRVMGKEIKFLLHFVKESKQDESGMPNNRFLAERTGGTYSTLKVQPAELEDSGVYFCASSRGLRGGTGYTFGSGTRLTVV.